These 19 T cell receptor beta chains originate from one sample sequenced in a study of blood T cell repertoires in COVID-19. The method was immunoSEQ multiplex PCR; TCRdb's version includes in-frame clones alone and lacks a portion of them. The top ten clones hold 4% to 5.5% of a sample with roughly 110,000 clones, about nine tenths of them seen once. Sequences were obtained from peripheral blood. These receptors were obtained from a woman in her forties or fifties with acute or convalescent COVID-19.

Here the CDR3 reads CSAKERSEAFF. The CDR3 DNA follows: TGCAGTGCTAAGGAACGGAGTGAAGCTTTCTTT. The V and J genes are TRBV20-1 and TRBJ1-1, with D unclear. CDR1 DFQATT and CDR2 SNEGSKA come from the germline V gene (reference sequence). The CDR3 loop spans 11 amino acids. V dropped 4 bases and J dropped 7 bases, with 10 bases sitting between them.

J is TRBJ1-5 and V is TRBV3-1 (or the pseudogene TRBV3-2); D unresolved. CDR3 length equals 14 residues. Germline V gene data show CDR1 as LGHDT and CDR2 as YNNKEL (reference sequence). Trimming pared 2 bases from V and 3 bases from J, leaving 8 bases between. The CDR3 protein is CASSQNGNNQPQHF. In DNA form, the CDR3 reads TGTGCCAGCAGCCAAAACGGGAACAATCAGCCCCAGCATTTT.

The CDR3 region has the DNA TGTGCCAGCAGCTTGGGAGCTCCAGATACGCAGTATTTT. Its protein product is CASSLGAPDTQYF. J is TRBJ2-3 and V is TRBV5-6; D not certain. The germline V and J ends were trimmed by 0 bases and 4 bases, with 6 bases remaining between them. Germline CDR1 SGHDT, CDR2 YYEEEE. The CDR3 is 13 residues long.

The chain carries TRBV25-1 and TRBJ2-7; D perhaps matches TRBD1 (6 bases). The V gene lost 3 bases and the J gene lost 5 bases, with 11 bases spanning the gap. In germline, CDR1 is MGHDK, CDR2 SYGVNS. CDR3 length equals 13 residues. As DNA, the CDR3 is TGTGCCAGCAGTGACAGGGGAAACGACGAGCAGTACTTC. It encodes CASSDRGNDEQYF.

The CDR3 reads CASSLGGALEAFF. CDR3 sequence (DNA): TGTGCCAGCAGTTTGGGGGGAGCCCTTGAAGCTTTCTTT. V and J are TRBV12-3 or TRBV12-4 and TRBJ1-1; weak D call: TRBD1 (5 bases). The CDR3 spans 13 residues. V was trimmed by 3 bases and J by 7 bases, leaving 12 bases between them.

J is TRBJ2-3 and V is TRBV27, with D unclear. The length of the CDR3 is 13 residues. CDR1 is MNHEY and CDR2 is SMNVEV in the germline V gene (reference sequence). Trimming took 4 bases from V and 6 from J, leaving 11 bases between them. The CDR3 coding sequence is TGTGCCAGCAGTTCCCCACCGGAGGATACGCAGTATTTT. This translates into CASSSPPEDTQYF.

This chain links TRBV5-4 with TRBJ2-7; maybe TRBD2 (6 bases). CDR1 and CDR2 from the germline V gene are SGHNT and YYREEE (reference sequence). V shed 4 bases and J shed 3 bases, with 20 bases lying between them. The CDR3 runs 16 residues. The CDR3 nucleotides read TGTGCCAGCAGCCGAGGCGGGGCAGACCTAGACTACGAGCAGTACTTC. Protein product: CASSRGGADLDYEQYF.

The genes are TRBV27 and TRBJ1-5; possibly TRBD1 for D (5 bases). Germline V lookup: CDR1 MNHEY, CDR2 SMNVEV (reference sequence). CDR3 length: 14 residues. With 6 bases removed from V and 3 bases from J, the gap between germline ends came to 12 bases. CDR3 amino acids: CASREGAYNQPQHF. The CDR3 bases are TGTGCCAGCAGGGAAGGGGCGTACAATCAGCCCCAGCATTTT.

The chain carries TRBV6-5 and TRBJ1-2; TRBD1 matches at 8 bases. Germline CDR1 MNHEY, CDR2 SVGAGI. V shed 7 bases and J 6 bases; nucleotides not matched to a gene: 7. This CDR3 is built from 13 residues. The CDR3 sequence is CASTTGVSNGYTF. In DNA, the CDR3 is TGTGCCAGCACGACAGGGGTCTCTAATGGCTACACCTTC.

This clone appeared once. The J gene is TRBJ2-5, the V gene TRBV4-2; TRBD2 aligns across 11 bases. V was pared by 5 bases and J by 5 bases, with 16 bases of the junction left unmatched. The CDR3 has 18 amino acids. Germline V gene data show CDR1 as LGHNA and CDR2 as YNFKEQ. The CDR3 DNA reads TGTGCCAGCAGCACGGCGGCTAGCGGGGGGACGATTTCGGAGACCCAGTACTTC. Translating it yields CASSTAASGGTISETQYF.

The chain has TRBV10-3 and TRBJ2-7; 8 bases line up with TRBD2. The CDR3 consists of 15 residues. Per germline, CDR1 ENHRY and CDR2 SYGVKD. V gave up 2 bases and J gave up 6 bases; unmatched junction bases: 9. The CDR3 bases are TGTGCCATCAGTGAGGCCCAGGGCGGGGGGCTCGAGCAGTACTTC. Its translation is CAISEAQGGGLEQYF.

The rearrangement joins TRBV5-6 to TRBJ1-2; TRBD1 matches 8 bases. In germline, CDR1 is SGHDT, CDR2 YYEEEE. V lost 4 bases, J lost 14 bases, and 7 bases stayed unmatched. The CDR3 has 11 amino acids. The CDR3 sequence is CASSPGTGETF. CDR3 sequence (DNA): TGTGCCAGCAGCCCCGGGACAGGCGAAACCTTC.

The chain joins TRBV4-1 to TRBJ2-5; weak D call: TRBD1 (5 bases). CDR3 length equals 16 residues. The germline gives CDR1 MGHRA, CDR2 YSYEKL. The V end was cut by 0 bases, the J end by 4 bases, with 15 bases between. The CDR3 nucleotides are TGCGCCAGCAGCCAAGATGGGGATCTAAGGGGAGAGACCCAGTACTTC. Protein: CASSQDGDLRGETQYF.

Written as DNA, the CDR3 is TGTGCCACCAGCAGTCCCTATTCGGGGGGCAGAGATGGCTACACCTTC. Translated, it gives CATSSPYSGGRDGYTF. The chain recombines TRBV15 with TRBJ1-2; weak D call: TRBD1 (6 bases). Germline V gene lookup returns CDR1 LNHNV and CDR2 YYDKDF (reference sequence). CDR3 size: 16 residues. Trimming took off 3 bases at V and 6 bases at J, with 20 bases between the two ends.

This sequence joins TRBV30 and TRBJ2-1; 13 bases fit TRBD2. Looked up from germline, CDR1 is GTSNPN and CDR2 is SVGIG (reference sequence). V gave up 1 base and J gave up 8 bases; unmatched junction bases: 5. The CDR3 runs to 15 residues. The CDR3 DNA reads TGTGCCTGGAGTGGGACTAGCGGGAGTGTCTATGAGCAGTTCTTC. This encodes CAWSGTSGSVYEQFF.

V is TRBV24-1 and J is TRBJ2-5, with 11 bases lining up with TRBD1. The germline CDR1 and CDR2 sequences are KGHDR and SFDVKD. Unmatched junction bases numbered 8, after V lost 5 bases and J lost 4 bases. This CDR3 has 16 residues. CDR3: CATSAQDRGHLETQYF. In nucleotides, the CDR3 is TGTGCCACCAGTGCCCAGGACAGGGGGCACTTAGAGACCCAGTACTTC.

The chain is built from TRBV28 and TRBJ2-5, with a tentative D call TRBD2 (5 bases). Germline V gene sequence: CDR1 MDHEN, CDR2 SYDVKM. Trimming removed 5 bases at V and 2 bases at J, with 12 bases between. The length of the CDR3 is 14 residues. The CDR3 nucleotides are TGTGCCAGCAGTCCGATGGGAGCGCAAGAGACCCAGTACTTC. This translates into CASSPMGAQETQYF.

This chain joins TRBV11-2 and TRBJ1-6, with 9 bases identical to TRBD1. The CDR3 consists of 17 residues. Unmatched junction bases numbered 14, after V lost 4 bases and J lost 10 bases. The germline V gene has CDR1 SGHAT and CDR2 FQNNGV. CDR3 nucleotide sequence: TGTGCCAGCAGCTCTATCATAGGACAGGGGATAGGATCACCCCTCCACTTT. Encoded protein: CASSSIIGQGIGSPLHF. Full variable domain (missing parts from reference TRBV11-2 and TRBJ1-6): EAGVAQSPRYKIIEKRQSVAFWCNPISGHATLYWYQQILGQGPKLLIQFQNNGVVDDSQLPKDRFSAERLKGVDSTLKIQPAKLEDSAVYLCASSSIIGQGIGSPLHFGNGTRLTVT.

The chain combines TRBV28 with TRBJ1-2; TRBD1 matches at 10 bases. V shed 4 bases, J shed 9 bases, and the junction held 8 bases outside the gene matches. This CDR3 comprises 14 residues. Germline V gene sequence: CDR1 MDHEN, CDR2 SYDVKM. Here the CDR3 DNA reads TGTGCCAGCAGTTCCGATCGACAGGGGGCAAGCTACACCTTC. Translated: CASSSDRQGASYTF.